These T cell receptor beta chains were read from a single sample in a study of vaccination and CD4 T cells after COVID-19. Their specific antigens are unknown. MiXCR, applied by TCRdb to the PCR reads, yields one record per CDR3 protein. The repertoire includes some 21,000 distinct CDR3 sequences, about 39% of them detected once, and approximately 4.5% sits in the top ten. This material consisted of CD4+ T cells from blood, cultured in vitro, taken before SARS-CoV-2 vaccination. These receptor sequences come from a human donor who had recovered from COVID-19. CDR3s include the opening cysteine and the closing phenylalanine or tryptophan. D genes are given only for firm matches. Size is omitted from some rows. Given values are once, few, many or a class for expanded clones.

TRBJ2-1	TRBV7-2	.	18	TRBD2	TGTGCCAGCAGCTTAGAAGGGACTAGCGGGAGATTTTACAATGAGCAGTTCTTC	CASSLEGTSGRFYNEQFF
TRBJ1-3	TRBV6-1	.	14	.	TGTGCCAGCAGACAGGCCATCTCTGGAAACACCATATATTTT	CASRQAISGNTIYF
TRBJ2-6	TRBV7-3	few	18	TRBD2	TGTGCCAGCAGCTCAACGGGGCTAGCGGGGCCTGGGGCCAACGTCCTGACTTTC	CASSSTGLAGPGANVLTF
TRBJ1-5	TRBV19	.	13	.	TGTGCCAGTACGGCAGTTCGGGGTCAGCCCCAGCATTTT	CASTAVRGQPQHF
TRBJ2-6	TRBV5-4	.	17	.	TGTGCCAGCAGCTTGGGGGGTCCCTTCTCTGGGGCCAACGTCCTGACTTTC	CASSLGGPFSGANVLTF
TRBJ2-1	TRBV4-1	.	19	TRBD2	TGCGCCAGCAGCCACCTGGGACTAGCGGGGGGGCTACGTTACAATGAGCAGTTCTTC	CASSHLGLAGGLRYNEQFF
TRBJ1-2	TRBV6-1	few	14	.	TGTGCCAGCAGATCAGGGACTACCAACTATGGCTACACCTTC	CASRSGTTNYGYTF
TRBJ2-2	TRBV12-3/TRBV12-4	.	13	TRBD1	TGTGCCAGCAGAGACAGGGGGAGGGGGGAGCTGTTTTTT	CASRDRGRGELFF
TRBJ1-6	TRBV27	medium-sized	14	.	TGTGCCAGCAGTAACCGGGGCAATAATTCACCCCTCCACTTT	CASSNRGNNSPLHF
TRBJ1-5	TRBV5-1	.	15	.	TGCGCCAGCAGCGTGGATACAGGGTTCAATCAGCCCCAGCATTTT	CASSVDTGFNQPQHF
TRBJ1-2	TRBV11-2	few	14	TRBD1	TGTGCCAGCAGCTTTGGGGACAGGGGGTATGGCTACACCTTC	CASSFGDRGYGYTF
TRBJ1-1	TRBV6-1	.	14	.	TGTGCCAGCAGCCAGGGACTTGCGGGGACTGAAGCTTTCTTT	CASSQGLAGTEAFF
TRBJ2-3	TRBV24-1	.	15	TRBD2	TGTGCCACCAGTATAAGCGGGAGTACCCCAGATACGCAGTATTTT	CATSISGSTPDTQYF
TRBJ1-5	TRBV10-3	few	15	TRBD1	TGTGCCATCAGCGCGACAGGGCTTGTGGATCAGCCCCAGCATTTT	CAISATGLVDQPQHF
TRBJ2-7	TRBV2	.	16	.	TGTGCCAGCAGTGAAGTTGGAAGGGCCGGGGCCTACGAGCAGTACTTC	CASSEVGRAGAYEQYF
TRBJ1-5	TRBV7-9	.	16	.	TGTGCCAGCAGCTTGAGAGCGCCTGGGAGCAATCAGCCCCAGCATTTT	CASSLRAPGSNQPQHF
TRBJ1-2	TRBV5-4	.	14	TRBD1	TGTGCCAGCAGCTCCCTGGACAGGGCCTATGGCTACACCTTC	CASSSLDRAYGYTF
TRBJ2-5	TRBV7-9	.	16	TRBD1	TGTGCCAGCAGCTTATGGCCCAGGGGGCATGAAGAGACCCAGTACTTC	CASSLWPRGHEETQYF
TRBJ1-6	TRBV27	.	17	TRBD1	TGTGCCAGCAGTTTAGCCCGGGACAGGGGGGGTAATTCACCCCTCCACTTT	CASSLARDRGGNSPLHF
TRBJ2-3	TRBV29-1	.	14	TRBD2	TGCAGCGTTGAGAAGGGTAGCGGGGATGAGGCGCAGTATTTT	CSVEKGSGDEAQYF
TRBJ2-7	TRBV20-1	.	15	TRBD2	TGCAGTGCCACACAAATAGCGGGGGGGCTCAACGAGCAGTACTTC	CSATQIAGGLNEQYF
TRBJ1-2	TRBV6-5	.	14	.	TGTGCCAGCAGTTTGGACAGCTTTAACTATGGCTACACCTTC	CASSLDSFNYGYTF
TRBJ1-2	TRBV21-1	few	15	.	TGTGCCAGCAGCAAAGGAGTCCCCCGGGGCTATGGCTACACCTTC	CASSKGVPRGYGYTF